This T cell receptor (beta chain) comes out of a study of blood T cell repertoires in COVID-19. Study-wide context: Acute and convalescent COVID-19 specimens originated in the United States, Italy and Spain. The cDNA or gDNA used as material had been derived from T cells, B-cell-depleted T cells, or PBMCs.

V gave up 3 bases and J gave up 4 bases; unmatched junction bases: 3. This CDR3 is 13 amino acids long. Germline CDR1 reads SGHRS; CDR2 reads YFSETQ. Profiling relied on immunoSEQ multiplex PCR, and the TCRdb table lists in-frame clones only, not all of them. The sample has some 490,000 clones, 80% to 90% seen once. The TCR comes from a woman aged 55-69 years who had recovered from COVID-19. Sequencing input: PBMCs or T cells enriched from blood (not recorded which). The chain has TRBV5-1 and TRBJ2-5; 7 positions match TRBD1. CDR3 loop: CASSYWTGETQYF. The CDR3, as DNA: TGCGCCAGCAGCTACTGGACAGGAGAGACCCAGTACTTC.